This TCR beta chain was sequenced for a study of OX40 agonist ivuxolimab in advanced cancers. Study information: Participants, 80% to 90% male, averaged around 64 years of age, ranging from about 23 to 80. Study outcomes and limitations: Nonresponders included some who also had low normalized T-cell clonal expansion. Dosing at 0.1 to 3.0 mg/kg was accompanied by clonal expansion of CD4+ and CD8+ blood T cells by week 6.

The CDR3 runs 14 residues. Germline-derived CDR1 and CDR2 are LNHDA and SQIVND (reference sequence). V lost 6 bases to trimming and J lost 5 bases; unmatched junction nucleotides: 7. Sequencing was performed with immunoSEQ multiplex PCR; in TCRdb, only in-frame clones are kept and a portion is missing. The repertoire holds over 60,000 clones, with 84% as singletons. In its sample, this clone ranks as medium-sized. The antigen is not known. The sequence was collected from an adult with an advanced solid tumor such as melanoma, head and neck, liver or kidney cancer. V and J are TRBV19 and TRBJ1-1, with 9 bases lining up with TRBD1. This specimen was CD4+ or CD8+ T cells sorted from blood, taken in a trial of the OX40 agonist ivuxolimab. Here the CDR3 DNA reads TGTGCCAGTAGCGCGGGACAGGGCCGGACTGAAGCTTTCTTT. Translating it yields CASSAGQGRTEAFF.